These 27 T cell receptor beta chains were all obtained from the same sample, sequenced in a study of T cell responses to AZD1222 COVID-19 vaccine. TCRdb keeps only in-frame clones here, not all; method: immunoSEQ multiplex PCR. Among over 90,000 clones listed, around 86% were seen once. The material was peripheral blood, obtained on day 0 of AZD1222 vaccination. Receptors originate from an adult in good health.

The CDR3 sequence is CASSPTSGTDTQYF. The CDR3 DNA sequence: TGCGCCAGCAGCCCGACTAGCGGCACAGATACGCAGTATTTT. The V call is TRBV4-3, the J call TRBJ2-3; the match to TRBD2 covers 8 bases. J gave up 1 base and V 4 bases, and 1 base lay outside the gene matches. There are 14 residues in the CDR3. The V gene's germline CDR1 is LGHNA and CDR2 YSLEER.

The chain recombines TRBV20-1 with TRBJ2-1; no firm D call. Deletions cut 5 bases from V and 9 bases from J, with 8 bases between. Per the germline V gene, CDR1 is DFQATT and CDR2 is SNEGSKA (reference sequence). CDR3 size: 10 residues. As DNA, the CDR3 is TGCAGTGCTGGCCGGCTTGAGCAGTTCTTC. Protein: CSAGRLEQFF.

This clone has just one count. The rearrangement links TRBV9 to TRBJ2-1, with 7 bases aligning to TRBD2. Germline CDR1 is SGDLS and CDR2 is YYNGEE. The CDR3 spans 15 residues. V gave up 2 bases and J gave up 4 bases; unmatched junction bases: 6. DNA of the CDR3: TGTGCCAGCAGCGTCGGAGCTAGCGGATACAATGAGCAGTTCTTC. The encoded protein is CASSVGASGYNEQFF.

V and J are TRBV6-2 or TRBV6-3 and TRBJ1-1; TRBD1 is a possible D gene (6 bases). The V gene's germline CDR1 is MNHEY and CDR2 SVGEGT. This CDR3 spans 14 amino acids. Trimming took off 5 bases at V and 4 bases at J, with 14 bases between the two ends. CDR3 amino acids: CASSLEGVVTEAFF. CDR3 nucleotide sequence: TGTGCCAGCAGTCTGGAGGGGGTAGTCACTGAAGCTTTCTTT.

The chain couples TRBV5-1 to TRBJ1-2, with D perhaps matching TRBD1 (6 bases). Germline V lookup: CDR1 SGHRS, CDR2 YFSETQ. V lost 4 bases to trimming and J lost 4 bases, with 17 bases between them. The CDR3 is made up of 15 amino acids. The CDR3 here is CASSLRQDLPYGYTF. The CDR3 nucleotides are TGCGCCAGCAGCCTAAGACAGGATCTGCCCTATGGCTACACCTTC.

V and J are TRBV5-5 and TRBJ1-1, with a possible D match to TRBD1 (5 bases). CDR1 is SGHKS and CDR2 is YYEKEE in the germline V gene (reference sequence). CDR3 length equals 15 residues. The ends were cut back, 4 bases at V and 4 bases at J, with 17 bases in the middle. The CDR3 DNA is TGTGCCAGCAGCCCTATTGCAGGGTCCGGCACTGAAGCTTTCTTT. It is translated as CASSPIAGSGTEAFF.

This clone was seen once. The CDR3 nucleotides are TGCGCCAGCAGCTTGGCCGGGACAGGGGGAGGCTACACCTTC. Its translation: CASSLAGTGGGYTF. V is TRBV5-1 and J is TRBJ1-2; 11 nucleotides agree with TRBD1. The CDR3 has 14 residues. CDR1 is SGHRS, CDR2 YFSETQ, per germline. The V segment lost 0 bases and the J segment 8 bases; nucleotides outside the gene matches: 3.

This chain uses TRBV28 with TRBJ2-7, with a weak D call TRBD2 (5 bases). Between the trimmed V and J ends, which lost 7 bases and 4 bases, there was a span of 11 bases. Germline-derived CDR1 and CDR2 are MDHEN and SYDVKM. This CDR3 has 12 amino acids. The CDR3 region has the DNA TGTGCCAGCAATCCTGAGGGTTACGAGCAGTACTTC. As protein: CASNPEGYEQYF.

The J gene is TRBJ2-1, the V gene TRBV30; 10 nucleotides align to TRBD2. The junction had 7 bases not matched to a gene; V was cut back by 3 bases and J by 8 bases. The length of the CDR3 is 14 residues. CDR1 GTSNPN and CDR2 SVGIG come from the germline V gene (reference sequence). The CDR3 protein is CAWSLGLAYHEQFF. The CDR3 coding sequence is TGTGCCTGGAGCTTGGGACTAGCGTATCATGAGCAGTTCTTC.

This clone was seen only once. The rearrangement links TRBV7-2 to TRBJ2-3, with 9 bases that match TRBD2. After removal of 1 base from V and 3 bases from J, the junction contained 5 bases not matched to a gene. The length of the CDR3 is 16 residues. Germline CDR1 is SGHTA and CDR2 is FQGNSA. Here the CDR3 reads CASSLGGRGGTDTQYF. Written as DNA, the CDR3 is TGTGCCAGCAGCTTAGGAGGGCGGGGGGGGACAGATACGCAGTATTTT.

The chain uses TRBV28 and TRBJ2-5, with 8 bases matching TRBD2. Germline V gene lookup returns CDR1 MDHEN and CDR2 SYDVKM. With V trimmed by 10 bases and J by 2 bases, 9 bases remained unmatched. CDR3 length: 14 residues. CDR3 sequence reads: CATRGGGTQETQYF. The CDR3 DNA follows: TGTGCCACACGGGGGGGAGGGACGCAAGAGACCCAGTACTTC.

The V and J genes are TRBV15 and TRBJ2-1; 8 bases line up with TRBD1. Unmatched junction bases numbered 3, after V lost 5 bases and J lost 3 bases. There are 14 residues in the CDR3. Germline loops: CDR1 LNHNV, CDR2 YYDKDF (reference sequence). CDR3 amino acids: CATSPGQGYNEQFF. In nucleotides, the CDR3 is TGTGCCACCAGCCCTGGACAGGGCTACAATGAGCAGTTCTTC. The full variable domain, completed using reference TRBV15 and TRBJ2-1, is DAMVIQNPRYQVTQFGKPVTLSCSQTLNHNVMYWYQQKSSQAPKLLFHYYDKDFNNEADTPDNFQSRRPNTSFCFLDIRSPGLGDTAMYLCATSPGQGYNEQFFGPGTRLTVL.

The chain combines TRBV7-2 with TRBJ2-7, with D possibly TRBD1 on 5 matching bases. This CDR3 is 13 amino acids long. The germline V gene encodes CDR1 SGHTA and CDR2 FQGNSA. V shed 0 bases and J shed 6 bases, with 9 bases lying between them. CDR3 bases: TGTGCCAGCAGCTTAGCGACCCAGGGCGAGCAGTACTTC. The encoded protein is CASSLATQGEQYF.

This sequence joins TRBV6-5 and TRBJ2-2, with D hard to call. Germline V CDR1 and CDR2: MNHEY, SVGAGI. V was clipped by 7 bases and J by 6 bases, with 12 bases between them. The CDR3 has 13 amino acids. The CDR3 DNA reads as TGTGCCAGCAATTCCTTAGGACCCGGGGAGCTGTTTTTT. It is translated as CASNSLGPGELFF.

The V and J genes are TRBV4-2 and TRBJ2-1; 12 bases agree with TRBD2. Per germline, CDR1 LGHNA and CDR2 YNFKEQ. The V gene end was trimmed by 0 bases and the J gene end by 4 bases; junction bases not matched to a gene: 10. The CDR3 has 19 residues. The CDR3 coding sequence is TGTGCCAGCAGCCAAGATCTCCCAGCTAGCGGGGGGGGGTACAATGAGCAGTTCTTC. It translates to CASSQDLPASGGGYNEQFF.

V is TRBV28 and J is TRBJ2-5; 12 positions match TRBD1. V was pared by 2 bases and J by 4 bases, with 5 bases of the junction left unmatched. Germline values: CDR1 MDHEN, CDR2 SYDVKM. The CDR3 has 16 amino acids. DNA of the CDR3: TGTGCCAGCAGTTTAGGGGGGACAGGGGGCCGAGAGACCCAGTACTTC. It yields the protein CASSLGGTGGRETQYF.

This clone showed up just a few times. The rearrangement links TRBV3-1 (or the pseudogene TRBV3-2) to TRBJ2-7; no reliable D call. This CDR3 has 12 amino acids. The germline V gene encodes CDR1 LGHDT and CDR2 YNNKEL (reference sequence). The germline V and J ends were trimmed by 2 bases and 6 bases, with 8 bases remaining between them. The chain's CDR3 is CASSQWGGEQYF. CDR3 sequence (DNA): TGTGCCAGCAGCCAATGGGGTGGCGAGCAGTACTTC.

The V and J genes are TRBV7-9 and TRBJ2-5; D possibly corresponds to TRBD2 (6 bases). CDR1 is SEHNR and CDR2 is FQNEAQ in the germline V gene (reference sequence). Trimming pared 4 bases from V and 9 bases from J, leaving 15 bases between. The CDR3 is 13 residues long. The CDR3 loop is CASSSGDGRSQYF. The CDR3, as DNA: TGTGCCAGCAGCTCGGGGGACGGCCGGTCCCAGTACTTC.

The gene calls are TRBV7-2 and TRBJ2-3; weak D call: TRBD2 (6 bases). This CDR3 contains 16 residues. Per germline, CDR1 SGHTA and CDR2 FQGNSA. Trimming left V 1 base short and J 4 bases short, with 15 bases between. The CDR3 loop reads CASSLVGGTGSDTQYF. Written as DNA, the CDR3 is TGTGCCAGCAGCTTAGTGGGCGGGACGGGGTCAGATACGCAGTATTTT.

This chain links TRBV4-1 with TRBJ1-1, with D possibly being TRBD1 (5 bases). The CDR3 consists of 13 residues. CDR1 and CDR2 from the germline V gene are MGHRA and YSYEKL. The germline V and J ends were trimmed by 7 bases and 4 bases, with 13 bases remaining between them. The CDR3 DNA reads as TGCGCCAGCACCCCCGACAGAGGCACTGAAGCTTTCTTT. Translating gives CASTPDRGTEAFF.

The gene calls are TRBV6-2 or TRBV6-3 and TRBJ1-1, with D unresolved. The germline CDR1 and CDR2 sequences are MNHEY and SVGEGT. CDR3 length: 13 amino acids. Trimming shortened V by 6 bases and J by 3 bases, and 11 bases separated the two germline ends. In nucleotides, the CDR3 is TGTGCCAGCAGCCTGGGAGGAGACACTGAAGCTTTCTTT. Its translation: CASSLGGDTEAFF.

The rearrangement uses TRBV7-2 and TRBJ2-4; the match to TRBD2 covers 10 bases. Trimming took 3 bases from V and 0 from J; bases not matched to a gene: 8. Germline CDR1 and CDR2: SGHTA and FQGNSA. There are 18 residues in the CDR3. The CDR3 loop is CASSFRTSGFLAKNIQYF. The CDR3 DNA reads TGTGCCAGCAGCTTTCGGACTAGCGGTTTTTTAGCCAAAAACATTCAGTACTTC. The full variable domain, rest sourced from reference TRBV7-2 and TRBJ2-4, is GAGVSQSPSNKVTEKGKDVELRCDPISGHTALYWYRQSLGQGLEFLIYFQGNSAPDKSGLPSDRFSAERTGGSVSTLTIQRTQQEDSAVYLCASSFRTSGFLAKNIQYFGAGTRLSVL.

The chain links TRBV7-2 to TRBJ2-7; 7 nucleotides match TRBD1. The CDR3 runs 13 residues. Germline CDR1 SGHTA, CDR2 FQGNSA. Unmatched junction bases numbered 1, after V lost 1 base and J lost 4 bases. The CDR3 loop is CASSLGDRYEQYF. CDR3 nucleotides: TGTGCCAGCAGCTTAGGGGACAGATACGAGCAGTACTTC. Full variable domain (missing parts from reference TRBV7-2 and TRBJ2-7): GAGVSQSPSNKVTEKGKDVELRCDPISGHTALYWYRQSLGQGLEFLIYFQGNSAPDKSGLPSDRFSAERTGGSVSTLTIQRTQQEDSAVYLCASSLGDRYEQYFGPGTRLTVT.

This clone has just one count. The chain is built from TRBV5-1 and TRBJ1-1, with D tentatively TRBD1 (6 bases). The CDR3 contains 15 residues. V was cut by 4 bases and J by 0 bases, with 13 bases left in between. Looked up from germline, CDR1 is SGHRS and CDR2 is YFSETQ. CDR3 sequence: CASSTRTDMNTEAFF. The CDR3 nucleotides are TGCGCCAGCAGCACCCGGACAGATATGAACACTGAAGCTTTCTTT.

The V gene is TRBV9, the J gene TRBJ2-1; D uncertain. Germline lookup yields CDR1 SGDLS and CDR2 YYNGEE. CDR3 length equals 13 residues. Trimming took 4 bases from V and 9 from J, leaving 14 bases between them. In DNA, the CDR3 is TGTGCCAGCAGCAACTCTTCCCGTCTTGAGCAGTTCTTC. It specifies CASSNSSRLEQFF.

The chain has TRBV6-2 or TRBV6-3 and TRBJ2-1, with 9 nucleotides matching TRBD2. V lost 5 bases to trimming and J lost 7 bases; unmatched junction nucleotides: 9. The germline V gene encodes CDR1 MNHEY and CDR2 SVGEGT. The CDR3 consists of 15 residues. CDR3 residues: CASSPASGTFNEQFF. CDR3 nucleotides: TGTGCCAGCAGTCCCGCTAGCGGGACTTTTAATGAGCAGTTCTTC.

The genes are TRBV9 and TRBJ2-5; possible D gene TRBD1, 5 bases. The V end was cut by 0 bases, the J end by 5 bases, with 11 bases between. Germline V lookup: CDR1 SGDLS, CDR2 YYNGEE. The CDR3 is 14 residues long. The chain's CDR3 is CASSVASGRETQYF. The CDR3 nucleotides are TGTGCCAGCAGCGTAGCTTCAGGGCGGGAGACCCAGTACTTC.